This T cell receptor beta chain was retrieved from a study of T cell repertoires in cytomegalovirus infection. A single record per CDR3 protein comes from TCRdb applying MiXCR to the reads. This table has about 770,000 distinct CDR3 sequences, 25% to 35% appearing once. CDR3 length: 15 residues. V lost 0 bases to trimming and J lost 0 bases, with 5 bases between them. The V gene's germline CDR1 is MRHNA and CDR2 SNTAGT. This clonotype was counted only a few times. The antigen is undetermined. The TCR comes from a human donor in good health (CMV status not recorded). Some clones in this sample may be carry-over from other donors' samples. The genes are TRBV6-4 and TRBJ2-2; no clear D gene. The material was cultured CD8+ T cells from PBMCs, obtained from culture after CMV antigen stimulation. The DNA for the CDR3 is TGTGCCAGCAGTGACTCTACATCGAACACCGGGGAGCTGTTTTTT. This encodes CASSDSTSNTGELFF.